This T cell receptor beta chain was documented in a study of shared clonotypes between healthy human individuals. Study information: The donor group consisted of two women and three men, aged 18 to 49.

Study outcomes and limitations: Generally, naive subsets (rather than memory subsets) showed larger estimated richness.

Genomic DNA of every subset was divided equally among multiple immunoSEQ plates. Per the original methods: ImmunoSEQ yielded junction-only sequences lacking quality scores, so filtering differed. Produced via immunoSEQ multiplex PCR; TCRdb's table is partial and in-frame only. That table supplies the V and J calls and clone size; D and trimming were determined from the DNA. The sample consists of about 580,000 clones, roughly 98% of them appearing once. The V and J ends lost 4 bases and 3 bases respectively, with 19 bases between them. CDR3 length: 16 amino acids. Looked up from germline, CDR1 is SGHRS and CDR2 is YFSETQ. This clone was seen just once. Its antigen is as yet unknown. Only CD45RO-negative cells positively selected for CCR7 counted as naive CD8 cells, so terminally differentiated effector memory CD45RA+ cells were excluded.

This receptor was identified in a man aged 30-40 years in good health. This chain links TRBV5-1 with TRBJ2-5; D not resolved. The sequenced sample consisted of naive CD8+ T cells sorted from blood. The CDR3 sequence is CASSLNRAPREETQYF. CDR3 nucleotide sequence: TGCGCCAGCAGCCTGAACCGGGCCCCCAGAGAAGAGACCCAGTACTTC.